Listed below are T cell receptor beta chains from one sample, sequenced in a study of cytomegalovirus exposure and HLA in healthy donors. TCRdb's copy holds only in-frame clones and misses some; the assay was immunoSEQ multiplex PCR. The table shows approximately 120,000 clones, with about four fifths occurring only once. The sequencing input was PBMCs. Source of these receptors: a middle-aged man in good health and CMV-seronegative. Each CDR3 is given with its conserved first and last residue. Each record gives: clone size, V gene, J gene, D gene, CDR3 protein, CDR3 DNA. D genes are given only for firm matches. Clone size is not always given. Where it is, it says once, few, many or a class for expanded clones.

.	TRBV7-8	TRBJ1-6	TRBD1	CATSGTGLSPLHF	TGTGCCACGTCTGGGACAGGGTTATCACCCCTCCACTTT
.	TRBV5-4	TRBJ2-2	.	CATRAGGFETGELFF	TGTGCCACCCGGGCTGGGGGCTTCGAAACCGGGGAGCTGTTTTTT
.	TRBV27	TRBJ2-3	.	CATSTDTQYF	TGTGCCACCTCCACAGATACGCAGTATTTT
few	TRBV7-2	TRBJ1-2	TRBD1	CASSTRDRFYGYTF	TGTGCCAGCAGCACAAGGGACAGATTCTATGGCTACACCTTC
.	TRBV7-9	TRBJ2-3	TRBD1	CASTLGQGSTDTQYF	TGTGCCAGCACCCTTGGACAGGGCAGCACAGATACGCAGTATTTT
.	TRBV5-4	TRBJ2-2	.	CASKWTPNTGELFF	TGTGCCAGCAAGTGGACACCCAACACCGGGGAGCTGTTTTTT
once	TRBV19	TRBJ1-2	TRBD1	CASSILAGGYGYTF	TGTGCCAGTAGTATTCTGGCAGGGGGCTATGGCTACACCTTC
.	TRBV12-1	TRBJ1-2	.	CASSPTRTGGRGYTF	TGTGCCAGCAGCCCCACCCGGACAGGGGGCAGGGGCTACACCTTC
.	TRBV7-9	TRBJ2-1	TRBD1	CASSLTGDEQFF	TGTGCCAGCAGCTTAACAGGGGATGAGCAGTTCTTC
.	TRBV10-3	TRBJ1-2	TRBD1	CATLMGQGDGYTF	TGTGCCACCCTTATGGGACAGGGGGATGGCTACACCTTC
.	TRBV7-2	TRBJ1-2	TRBD1	CASSTRTGAAYGYTF	TGTGCCAGCAGCACACGGACAGGGGCCGCTTATGGCTACACCTTC
.	TRBV9	TRBJ2-7	.	CASSPGQILYEQYF	TGTGCCAGCAGCCCCGGACAGATCCTATACGAGCAGTACTTC
few	TRBV6-5	TRBJ2-7	TRBD1	CATRTGYSYEQYF	TGTGCCACCAGGACAGGGTACTCGTACGAGCAGTACTTC
few	TRBV30	TRBJ1-1	.	CAWSVRGLLNTEAFF	TGTGCCTGGAGTGTACGTGGACTCTTGAACACTGAAGCTTTCTTT
.	TRBV7-6	TRBJ1-2	TRBD1	CASTKRAGGGDGYTF	TGTGCCAGCACCAAGAGGGCAGGGGGCGGTGATGGCTACACCTTC
.	TRBV28	TRBJ2-7	.	CASSLAGSVHEQYF	TGTGCCAGCAGTTTAGCGGGGAGCGTCCACGAGCAGTACTTC
.	TRBV9	TRBJ1-1	TRBD1	CASSVMWTGSFLNTEAFF	TGTGCCAGCAGCGTTATGTGGACAGGGAGTTTTTTGAACACTGAAGCTTTCTTT
.	TRBV5-6	TRBJ1-2	.	CASSIRGYGYTF	TGTGCCAGCAGCATCCGGGGCTATGGCTACACCTTC
.	TRBV5-4	TRBJ2-1	.	CASSLSLDISYNEQFF	TGTGCCAGCAGCTTGAGTCTGGACATCTCCTACAATGAGCAGTTCTTC
few	TRBV5-5	TRBJ2-6	.	CASSSENSGANVLTF	TGTGCCAGCAGTTCCGAGAACTCTGGGGCCAACGTCCTGACTTTC
.	TRBV2	TRBJ2-7	TRBD1	CASSEGQPWPYEQYF	TGTGCCAGCAGTGAGGGACAGCCATGGCCCTACGAGCAGTACTTC
.	TRBV5-1	TRBJ1-3	.	CASSPGQTFSGNTIYF	TGCGCCAGCAGCCCCGGACAGACCTTCTCTGGAAACACCATATATTTT
.	TRBV19	TRBJ1-2	TRBD1	CASSSEDRASLYGYTF	TGTGCCAGTAGTTCAGAAGACAGGGCGTCCCTCTATGGCTACACCTTC
.	TRBV7-2	TRBJ2-3	TRBD2	CASSDRGLASTDTQYF	TGTGCCAGCAGCGATCGCGGACTAGCGTCGACAGATACGCAGTATTTT
.	TRBV9	TRBJ2-2	.	CASSPSTRDTGELFF	TGTGCCAGCAGCCCCTCGACTAGGGACACCGGGGAGCTGTTTTTT
.	TRBV28	TRBJ2-7	TRBD1	CASSSPPGTGNYEQYF	TGTGCCAGCAGTTCCCCACCCGGGACAGGGAACTACGAGCAGTACTTC
.	TRBV10-3	TRBJ2-6	TRBD2	CAISESLAGVSGANVLTF	TGTGCCATCAGTGAGTCGTTAGCGGGGGTCTCTGGGGCCAACGTCCTGACTTTC
once	TRBV9	TRBJ1-6	.	CASSVAQTPLHF	TGTGCCAGTAGCGTAGCGCAGACACCCCTCCACTTT
.	TRBV10-3	TRBJ1-1	TRBD1	CAIAPGQTMNTEAFF	TGTGCCATCGCCCCGGGACAGACCATGAACACTGAAGCTTTCTTT
few	TRBV6-4	TRBJ2-3	.	CASSDSTQDTQYF	TGTGCCAGCAGTGACTCAACCCAGGATACGCAGTATTTT
.	TRBV28	TRBJ1-1	.	CASSSAGSLNTEAFF	TGTGCCAGCAGTTCGGCGGGTTCCCTTAACACTGAAGCTTTCTTT
once	TRBV30	TRBJ1-5	.	CAWNGQGDQPQHF	TGTGCCTGGAATGGGCAGGGTGATCAGCCCCAGCATTTT
.	TRBV4-2	TRBJ2-2	.	CASSFTAGTRYTGELFF	TGTGCCAGCAGCTTTACCGCCGGGACAAGGTACACCGGGGAGCTGTTTTTT
.	TRBV27	TRBJ1-1	.	CASTTSLGLTEAFF	TGTGCCAGCACCACCTCGTTGGGGCTCACTGAAGCTTTCTTT
.	TRBV18	TRBJ1-1	TRBD1	CASSPPGRTGEAFF	TGTGCCAGCTCACCACCGGGGCGGACAGGGGAAGCTTTCTTT
once	TRBV9	TRBJ2-3	TRBD1	CASSLRDRQSTDTQYF	TGTGCCAGCAGCCTCCGGGACAGGCAAAGCACAGATACGCAGTATTTT
once	TRBV7-9	TRBJ2-3	TRBD2	CASTPATSGGAGTDTQYF	TGTGCCAGCACCCCAGCTACTAGCGGGGGGGCTGGAACAGATACGCAGTATTTT
.	TRBV18	TRBJ2-1	TRBD2	CASSPSSGGGEQFF	TGTGCCAGCTCACCAAGTAGCGGGGGCGGTGAGCAGTTCTTC
.	TRBV11-1	TRBJ2-7	.	CASSPEDYEQYF	TGTGCCAGCAGCCCCGAGGATTACGAGCAGTACTTC
.	TRBV27	TRBJ2-7	TRBD2	CASKTGVGGSEQYF	TGTGCCAGCAAAACGGGAGTGGGGGGGAGCGAGCAGTACTTC
.	TRBV7-3	TRBJ1-1	.	CASSLVTNTEAFF	TGTGCCAGCAGCTTAGTAACTAACACTGAAGCTTTCTTT
few	TRBV5-1	TRBJ1-1	.	CASSSSPNTEAFF	TGCGCCAGCAGCTCTAGTCCTAACACTGAAGCTTTCTTT
once	TRBV7-2	TRBJ1-2	.	CASSLRRESLYTF	TGTGCCAGCAGCCTCAGAAGGGAGAGTCTCTACACCTTC
.	TRBV5-6	TRBJ1-2	TRBD1	CASSLGQGPYEDYTF	TGTGCCAGCAGCTTGGGACAGGGCCCCTACGAAGACTACACCTTC
.	TRBV10-3	TRBJ1-2	.	CAISEWPDGYTF	TGTGCCATCAGTGAGTGGCCAGATGGCTACACCTTC
.	TRBV28	TRBJ2-3	TRBD1	CASSTLDRIRDFTSTDTQYF	TGTGCCAGCAGTACCTTGGACAGGATTCGAGACTTTACGAGCACAGATACGCAGTATTTT
.	TRBV29-1	TRBJ1-5	TRBD1	CSVSTGGDIQPQHF	TGCAGCGTTTCGACAGGGGGGGATATTCAGCCCCAGCATTTT
.	TRBV27	TRBJ2-4	TRBD2	CASSPWDYLAKNIQYF	TGTGCCAGCAGTCCATGGGACTACCTAGCCAAAAACATTCAGTACTTC
.	TRBV19	TRBJ2-5	TRBD1	CASSPAGGLGETQYF	TGTGCCAGTAGTCCAGCAGGGGGCCTCGGGGAGACCCAGTACTTC
few	TRBV5-1	TRBJ2-5	.	CASSPGAAAQETQYF	TGCGCCAGCAGCCCCGGTGCGGCGGCGCAAGAGACCCAGTACTTC
.	TRBV4-3	TRBJ1-2	.	CASSQVRVDHGYTF	TGCGCCAGCAGCCAAGTCCGGGTGGATCATGGCTACACCTTC
.	TRBV4-3	TRBJ1-4	TRBD1	CASSQGTGMGEKLFF	TGCGCCAGCAGCCAAGGGACAGGGATGGGTGAAAAACTGTTTTTT
.	TRBV14	TRBJ1-1	.	CASSRQRNTEAFF	TGTGCCAGCAGCCGACAGAGGAACACTGAAGCTTTCTTT
few	TRBV19	TRBJ2-3	.	CASSTVRVRADTQYF	TGTGCCAGTAGTACGGTGCGGGTGCGAGCAGATACGCAGTATTTT